Reported below is one TCR beta chain. The source of the sample is a study of OX40 agonist ivuxolimab in advanced cancers. Study-wide background: Age averaged roughly 60 years (range roughly 23 to 80), and more than 80% were male. Under the entry rules, prior anti-PD-1, anti-PD-L1 or anti-CTLA-4 therapy was allowed, and 40% had some.

CDR1 is GTSNPN, CDR2 SVGIG, per germline (reference sequence). The CDR3 runs to 14 residues. With V trimmed by 5 bases and J by 0 bases, 6 bases remained unmatched. Measured with immunoSEQ multiplex PCR; TCRdb has only the in-frame clones, and not every one. The sample contains approximately 22,000 clones, more than 75% of which appear only once. V gene TRBV30 combines with J gene TRBJ2-5; TRBD1 aligns across 7 bases. The clonotype was recovered from an adult with an advanced solid tumor such as melanoma, head and neck, liver or kidney cancer. The input for sequencing was CD4+ or CD8+ T cells sorted from blood, taken in a trial of the OX40 agonist ivuxolimab. This CDR3 is CAWEDRRHQETQYF. The CDR3 DNA reads as TGTGCCTGGGAGGACAGGAGACACCAAGAGACCCAGTACTTC.